A single T cell receptor beta chain is shown here with its context. V was clipped by 6 bases and J by 2 bases; unmatched bases: 12. This CDR3 is built from 16 residues. Germline V gives CDR1 SQVTM, CDR2 ANQGSEA. Across roughly 25 US areas, participants ranged in age from about 18 to 90 years. These data originate in a study of blood T cell repertoires in COVID-19. Overall study: Samples taken during acute and convalescent COVID-19 were collected in the United States, Italy and Spain. Sources were T cells, B-cell-depleted T cells, or PBMCs; the material itself was cDNA or gDNA.

As originally analysed: For nucleated cells, counts were estimated from reference gene primer amplification. Assay used: immunoSEQ multiplex PCR; TCRdb lists only in-frame clones, some missing. Clonal size and the V and J genes are those of that table, whereas D and trimming came from the DNA. Counted here are 450,000 or so clones, roughly 88% occurring once; the ten biggest clones make up about 0.63%. The chain couples TRBV29-1 to TRBJ2-1; 8 nucleotides agree with TRBD1. The material sequenced was PBMCs or T cells enriched from blood (not recorded which). This sequence was found in a man aged 18 to 29 who had recovered from COVID-19. In nucleotides, the CDR3 is TGCAGCGTGCTTCCCGGGACAGGCCCTACCTACAATGAGCAGTTCTTC. Encoded protein: CSVLPGTGPTYNEQFF.